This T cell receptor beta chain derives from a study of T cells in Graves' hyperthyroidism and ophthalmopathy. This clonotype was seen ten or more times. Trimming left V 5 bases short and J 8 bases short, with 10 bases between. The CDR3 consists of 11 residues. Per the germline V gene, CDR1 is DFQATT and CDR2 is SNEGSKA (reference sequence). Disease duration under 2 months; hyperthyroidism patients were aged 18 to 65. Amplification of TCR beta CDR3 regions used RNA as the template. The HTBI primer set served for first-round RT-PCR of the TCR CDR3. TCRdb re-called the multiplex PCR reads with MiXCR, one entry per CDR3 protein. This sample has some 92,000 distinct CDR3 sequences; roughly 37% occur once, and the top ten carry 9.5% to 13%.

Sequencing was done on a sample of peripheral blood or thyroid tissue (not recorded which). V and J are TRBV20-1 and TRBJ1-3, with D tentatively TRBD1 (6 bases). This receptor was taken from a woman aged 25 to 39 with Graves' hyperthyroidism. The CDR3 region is CSAQQGHTIYF. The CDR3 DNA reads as TGCAGTGCTCAACAGGGCCACACCATATATTTT.